The sequence of this T cell receptor (beta chain) was determined in a study of shared clonotypes between healthy human individuals. Researchers ran the assay at a deep level. Assay: immunoSEQ multiplex PCR; the TCRdb copy retains only in-frame clones and omits some. The top ten hold 1.5% to 2% of the sample, which has about 660,000 clones, approximately 74% seen once. The V gene's germline CDR1 is KGHSH and CDR2 LQKENI. This CDR3 has 13 amino acids. Trimming left V 6 bases short and J 9 bases short, with 15 bases between. The chain couples TRBV18 to TRBJ2-1, with a weak D call TRBD2 (6 bases). This receptor was identified in a young woman in good health. Specimen: memory CD4+ T cells sorted from blood. Subset specified: CD45RA-negative fraction. The CDR3 DNA follows: TGTGCCAGCTCTCGACTAGTAGACGGTGAGCAGTTCTTC. This gives the protein CASSRLVDGEQFF.